This TCR beta chain was observed in a study of T cell responses to AZD1222 COVID-19 vaccine. Broader study findings: At study baseline, merely a handful of AZD1222 recipients were seropositive.

Note on this clone: Its target is unknown.

The length of the CDR3 is 16 residues. V trimming: 4 bases; J trimming: 6 bases; junction bases outside the gene matches: 10. In germline, CDR1 is SGHNT, CDR2 YENEEA. The table came from immunoSEQ multiplex PCR; TCRdb's copy has only in-frame clones and leaves some out. The table lists 75,000 to 90,000 clones, almost 80% of them singletons. The sequence derives from an adult in good health. This sequence joins TRBV11-3 and TRBJ2-1, with 9 bases fitting TRBD2. The input for sequencing was peripheral blood, taken on day 0 of AZD1222 vaccination. The CDR3 region has the DNA TGTGCCAGCAGCTCCCGGACTAGCGCTAGACCCAATGAGCAGTTCTTC. It encodes CASSSRTSARPNEQFF.